A single sample is the source of the 17 T cell receptor beta chains below, sequenced in a study of OX40 agonist ivuxolimab in advanced cancers. The library came from the immunoSEQ multiplex PCR assay. TCRdb provides this immuneACCESS table in a form limited to in-frame rearrangements. Some clones are lacking; in checked studies, under half of them reflect an unresolved V gene, and why the rest are absent is not known. Across this sample there are 25,000 to 35,000 clones, with roughly 87% seen only once. In total, the top ten clones hold around 15% of the sample. The sample here was CD4+ or CD8+ T cells sorted from blood, taken in a trial of the OX40 agonist ivuxolimab. These receptor sequences come from an adult with an advanced solid tumor such as melanoma, head and neck, liver or kidney cancer.

The rearrangement joins TRBV6-5 to TRBJ2-7; TRBD2 matches 9 bases. From germline, CDR1 is MNHEY and CDR2 SVGAGI. This CDR3 region has 13 residues. The V gene end was trimmed by 4 bases and the J gene end by 2 bases; junction bases not matched to a gene: 0. The CDR3 loop is CASSLAGAYEQYF. CDR3 in DNA: TGTGCCAGCAGTTTAGCGGGAGCCTACGAGCAGTACTTC.

CDR3 bases: TGTGCCAGCAGCTCCCCCGGGACCACTAGCACAGATACGCAGTATTTT. Translated: CASSSPGTTSTDTQYF. This chain joins TRBV5-4 and TRBJ2-3; D is perhaps TRBD1 or TRBD2 (5 bases each). Germline V gene sequence: CDR1 SGHNT, CDR2 YYREEE (reference sequence). The CDR3 consists of 16 residues. Trimming stripped 3 bases from V and 0 bases from J, with 14 bases between.

This sequence joins TRBV13 and TRBJ1-1; tentative D call: TRBD1 (5 bases). This CDR3 has 14 amino acids. Trimming removed 5 bases from V and 4 bases from J, with 14 bases in between. From germline, CDR1 is PRHDT and CDR2 FYEKMQ (reference sequence). The CDR3 sequence is CASSTQRGVTEAFF. The CDR3 DNA reads TGTGCCAGCAGCACACAGCGGGGGGTCACTGAAGCTTTCTTT.

The V call is TRBV4-1, the J call TRBJ1-2; D ambiguous. Per germline, CDR1 MGHRA and CDR2 YSYEKL. Trimming removed 0 bases from V and 4 bases from J, with 15 bases in between. CDR3 length equals 16 residues. CDR3 loop: CASSQETAARLYGYTF. The CDR3 coding sequence is TGCGCCAGCAGCCAAGAAACGGCCGCCCGTCTCTATGGCTACACCTTC.

This clone appeared once. V gene TRBV7-6 combines with J gene TRBJ2-7; 9 bases line up with TRBD2. The CDR3 totals 15 residues. The germline V gene has CDR1 SGHVS and CDR2 FNYEAQ. Trimming took 1 base from V and 0 from J; bases not matched to a gene: 1. CDR3 residues: CASSLGGGASYEQYF. The CDR3 DNA reads TGTGCCAGCAGCTTAGGCGGGGGGGCCTCCTACGAGCAGTACTTC.

The V call is TRBV27, the J call TRBJ2-7; no definite D call. There are 16 residues in the CDR3. The V end lost 3 bases, the J end lost 1 base, and 16 bases lay between the germline ends. CDR1 MNHEY and CDR2 SMNVEV come from the germline V gene (reference sequence). The CDR3 spells CASSFFKGRESYEQYF. In DNA form, the CDR3 reads TGTGCCAGCAGTTTTTTCAAGGGCCGCGAGTCCTACGAGCAGTACTTC.

Only a few counts were recorded for this clone. The rearrangement links TRBV28 to TRBJ1-5; D is ambiguous. The germline V gene has CDR1 MDHEN and CDR2 SYDVKM. This CDR3 contains 15 residues. V was cut by 6 bases and J by 3 bases, with 15 bases left in between. CDR3 in amino acids: CASSPAQGNNQPQHF. The DNA for the CDR3 is TGTGCCAGCAGCCCCGCCCAAGGGAACAATCAGCCCCAGCATTTT.

The chain joins TRBV2 to TRBJ2-1; 10 nucleotides line up with TRBD2. V was clipped by 3 bases and J by 5 bases; unmatched bases: 7. This CDR3 has 16 amino acids. From germline, CDR1 is SNHLY and CDR2 FYNNEI. CDR3 residues: CASSDSSGRADNEQFF. The CDR3 nucleotides are TGTGCCAGCAGTGATTCGAGCGGGAGGGCCGACAATGAGCAGTTCTTC.

V gene TRBV28 combines with J gene TRBJ2-5; D remains ambiguous. Matching the DNA end better, TRBJ2-7 makes the J call doubtful. Germline V lookup: CDR1 MDHEN, CDR2 SYDVKM. This CDR3 comprises 11 residues. The CDR3 DNA sequence: TGTGCCAGCAGTACCGGCGGCGAGCAGTACTTC. It translates to CASSTGGEQYF.

This chain joins TRBV11-2 and TRBJ2-1; 8 bases line up with TRBD1. CDR3 size: 16 residues. V shed 0 bases and J 3 bases; nucleotides not matched to a gene: 4. CDR1 and CDR2 (germline): SGHAT, FQNNGV. Written as DNA, the CDR3 is TGTGCCAGCAGCTTAGAGGACAGGGTGCTCTACAATGAGCAGTTCTTC. Translating it yields CASSLEDRVLYNEQFF.

The rearrangement links TRBV5-5 to TRBJ2-1; 9 bases match TRBD2. The CDR3 contains 13 residues. Per the germline V gene, CDR1 is SGHKS and CDR2 is YYEKEE (reference sequence). After removal of 4 bases from V and 9 bases from J, the junction contained 5 bases not matched to a gene. CDR3 amino acids: CASSPGLAAEQFF. In DNA form, the CDR3 reads TGTGCCAGCAGCCCGGGACTAGCCGCTGAGCAGTTCTTC.

The J gene is TRBJ2-1, the V gene TRBV5-5; TRBD1 or TRBD2 may be the D gene (5 bases each). CDR3 length: 13 residues. The germline V gene encodes CDR1 SGHKS and CDR2 YYEKEE (reference sequence). Trimming shortened V by 4 bases and J by 8 bases, and 13 bases separated the two germline ends. The CDR3, as DNA: TGTGCCAGCAGCCCGCAGGGAGACGATGAGCAGTTCTTC. This encodes CASSPQGDDEQFF.

J is TRBJ1-5 and V is TRBV5-1; 9 bases align to TRBD1. V gave up 3 bases and J gave up 4 bases; unmatched junction bases: 2. The CDR3 contains 14 residues. Germline V gene data show CDR1 as SGHRS and CDR2 as YFSETQ. CDR3: CASSYGQGNQPQHF. As DNA, the CDR3 is TGCGCCAGCAGCTACGGACAGGGGAATCAGCCCCAGCATTTT.

V usage is TRBV7-9 and J usage is TRBJ2-2; D remains unclear. The CDR3 sequence is 15 residues long. Trimming shortened V by 4 bases and J by 6 bases, and 15 bases separated the two germline ends. CDR1 and CDR2 (germline): SEHNR, FQNEAQ (reference sequence). The CDR3, as DNA: TGTGCCAGCAGCTCGAGCGACGTTGGGCCCGGGGAGCTGTTTTTT. This gives the protein CASSSSDVGPGELFF.

V is TRBV30 and J is TRBJ1-4; 7 bases agree with TRBD1. With 1 base clipped from V and 8 bases from J, the junction kept 7 bases outside the gene matches. The CDR3 has 14 amino acids. Germline V CDR1 and CDR2: GTSNPN, SVGIG (reference sequence). In nucleotides, the CDR3 is TGTGCCTGGAGTGCCGACAGGGAGGGAGAAAAACTGTTTTTT. It is translated as CAWSADREGEKLFF.

The sample holds one count of this clone. J is TRBJ1-5 and V is TRBV10-3, with D tentatively TRBD1 (5 bases). Germline-derived CDR1 and CDR2 are ENHRY and SYGVKD. This CDR3 region has 15 residues. V was cut by 0 bases and J by 3 bases, with 9 bases left in between. CDR3 protein: CAISESTDLNQPQHF. CDR3 DNA: TGTGCCATCAGTGAGTCGACAGATCTCAATCAGCCCCAGCATTTT.

J is TRBJ2-7 and V is TRBV28; D gene ambiguous. V shed 5 bases and J shed 0 bases, with 11 bases lying between them. The CDR3 contains 14 residues. CDR1 is MDHEN, CDR2 SYDVKM, per germline. In nucleotides, the CDR3 is TGTGCCAGCAGTACCCCTAGGGACTCCTACGAGCAGTACTTC. The encoded protein is CASSTPRDSYEQYF.